This TCR beta chain was documented in a study of blood T cell repertoires in COVID-19. Some clones are missing from TCRdb's copy, which holds only in-frame ones; the method was immunoSEQ multiplex PCR. Among roughly 500,000 clones listed, 88% were seen once. J lost 0 bases, V lost 3 bases, and 10 bases had no gene match. The CDR3 sequence is 18 residues long. CDR1 is KGHSH, CDR2 LQKENI, per germline. For recovered donors of Cohort 3, there were two negative PCRs, clearance, or symptom resolution. Sequencing used PBMCs or T cells enriched from blood (not recorded which). V usage is TRBV18 and J usage is TRBJ1-1; 10 positions agree with TRBD1. The sequence was obtained from an older woman who had recovered from COVID-19. The DNA of the CDR3 is TGTGCCAGCTCACCTCCGACAGGGGGCTGGAAGATGAACACTGAAGCTTTCTTT. Translated: CASSPPTGGWKMNTEAFF.